This T cell receptor beta chain was profiled in a study of shared T cell receptors in the human thymus. The method was immunoSEQ multiplex PCR; TCRdb's version includes in-frame clones alone and lacks a portion of them. Found here are roughly 410,000 clones, 85% to 95% of them singletons; the top ten hold roughly 0.02%. The CDR3 totals 21 residues. Germline V lookup: CDR1 SQVTM, CDR2 ANQGSEA. V lost 3 bases and J lost 6; bases outside the gene matches: 30. The J gene is TRBJ2-3, the V gene TRBV29-1; TRBD2 agrees at 7 bases. The origin of this receptor is a human donor. Sequencing used thymocytes. CDR3: CSVDRVSRVAGIPRGSDTQYF. CDR3 in DNA: TGCAGCGTTGATAGAGTTTCCCGGGTAGCGGGTATACCAAGGGGCTCGGATACGCAGTATTTT.